This section outlines one T cell receptor (beta chain) sequence together with its context. What it binds is unknown. This sample is drawn from a study of T-cell memory formation after mild COVID-19. Study findings and constraints: Day 37-peaking second-wave clones had unconfirmed SARS-CoV-2 specificity. Clones contracting over day 15 to 85 were CD4/CD8 balanced, with later expanders leaning CD4+.

TCR alpha and TCR beta cDNA libraries carrying sample barcodes and UMIs came from 5'RACE with constant-segment primers. TCRdb reprocessed the 5' RACE reads with MiXCR, giving one entry per CDR3 protein. The sample includes about 280,000 distinct CDR3 sequences, roughly 8% of them seen just once. The germline V and J ends were trimmed by 2 bases and 4 bases, with 15 bases remaining between them. Germline CDR1 is LGHNA and CDR2 is YNFKEQ. The CDR3 runs to 16 residues. Sequencing used PBMCs or a T cell subset sorted from them (not recorded which). The rearrangement joins TRBV4-2 to TRBJ1-5; maybe TRBD1 (5 bases). The receptor comes from a man younger than 35 who had mild COVID-19 (a few samples of this study predate the infection). Cell type and time point are not known. The CDR3 reads CASSQIGQGVNQPQHF. Written as DNA, the CDR3 is TGTGCCAGCAGCCAAATCGGGCAGGGAGTGAATCAGCCCCAGCATTTT.